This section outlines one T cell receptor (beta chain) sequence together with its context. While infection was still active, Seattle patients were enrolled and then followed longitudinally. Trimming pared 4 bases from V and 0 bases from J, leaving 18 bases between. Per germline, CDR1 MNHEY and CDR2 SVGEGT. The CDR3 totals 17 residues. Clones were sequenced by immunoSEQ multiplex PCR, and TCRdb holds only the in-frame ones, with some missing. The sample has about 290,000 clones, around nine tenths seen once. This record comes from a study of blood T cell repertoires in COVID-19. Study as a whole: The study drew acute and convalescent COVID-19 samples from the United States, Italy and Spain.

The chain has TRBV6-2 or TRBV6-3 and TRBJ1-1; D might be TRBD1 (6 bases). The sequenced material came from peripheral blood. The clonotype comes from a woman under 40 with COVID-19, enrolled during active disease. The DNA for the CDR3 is TGTGCCAGCAGTTTCACGGGCACAGGGATTTTGAACACTGAAGCTTTCTTT. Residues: CASSFTGTGILNTEAFF.